This TCR beta chain was found in a study of T cells in Graves' hyperthyroidism and ophthalmopathy. With respect to this clonotype: Its antigen is unknown.

This CDR3 is built from 12 residues. The V end lost 10 bases, the J end lost 5 bases, and 14 bases lay between the germline ends. In germline, CDR1 is ENHRY, CDR2 SYGVKD. General study results and limits: Most thyroid clonotypes expanded above 0.001 appeared in blood too. The model's output predicted ophthalmopathy at a median of 6.5 months prior to onset.

Diagnoses were made from clinical symptoms, serum measures (thyroxine and TRAb), thyroid ultrasound and orbital computed tomography. TCR beta CDR3 region amplification was performed from RNA transcripts. TCR CDR3 regions were first amplified by RT-PCR with HTBI primers. MiXCR, applied by TCRdb to the multiplex PCR reads, yields one record per CDR3 protein. The data hold 500,000 to 600,000 distinct CDR3 sequences, with about 43% observed a single time. This chain connects TRBV10-3 to TRBJ2-5; D gene uncertain. The specimen was peripheral blood or thyroid tissue (not recorded which). This sequence was found in an adult woman with Graves' disease, either hyperthyroidism or ophthalmopathy (not recorded which). The CDR3, as DNA: TGTGCCACCTCCAAAGACTCCGAGACCCAGTACTTC. Protein product: CATSKDSETQYF.